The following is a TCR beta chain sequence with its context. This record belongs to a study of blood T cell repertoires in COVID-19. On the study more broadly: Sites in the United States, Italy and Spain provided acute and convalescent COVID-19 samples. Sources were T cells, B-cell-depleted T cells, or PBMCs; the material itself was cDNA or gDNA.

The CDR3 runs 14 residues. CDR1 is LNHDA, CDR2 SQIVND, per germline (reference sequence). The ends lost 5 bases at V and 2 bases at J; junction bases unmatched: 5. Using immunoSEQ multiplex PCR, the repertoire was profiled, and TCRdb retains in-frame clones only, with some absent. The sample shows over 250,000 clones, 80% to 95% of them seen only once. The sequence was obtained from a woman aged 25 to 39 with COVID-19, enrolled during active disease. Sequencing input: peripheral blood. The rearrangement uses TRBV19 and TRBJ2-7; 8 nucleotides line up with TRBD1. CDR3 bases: TGTGCCAGTAGTGGCACAGGGGGAGCCTACGAGCAGTACTTC. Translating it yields CASSGTGGAYEQYF.